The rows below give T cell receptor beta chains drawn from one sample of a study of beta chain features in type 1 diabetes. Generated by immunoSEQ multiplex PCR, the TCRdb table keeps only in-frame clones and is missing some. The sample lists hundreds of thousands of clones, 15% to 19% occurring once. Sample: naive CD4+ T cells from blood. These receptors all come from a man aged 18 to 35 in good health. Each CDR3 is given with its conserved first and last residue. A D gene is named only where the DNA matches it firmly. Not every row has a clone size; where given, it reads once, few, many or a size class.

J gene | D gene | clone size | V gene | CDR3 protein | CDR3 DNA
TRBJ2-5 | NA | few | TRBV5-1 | CASSLEDKTQYF | TGCGCCAGCAGCTTGGAGGACAAGACCCAGTACTTC
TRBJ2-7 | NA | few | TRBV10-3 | CAISMTISYEQYF | TGTGCCATCAGTATGACTATTTCCTACGAGCAGTACTTC
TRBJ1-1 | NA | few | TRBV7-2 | CASSLGPGGVEAFF | TGTGCCAGCAGCTTAGGACCTGGCGGAGTTGAAGCTTTCTTT
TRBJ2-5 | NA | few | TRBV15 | CATTVTGNRVETQYF | TGTGCCACCACCGTGACAGGCAACAGGGTCGAGACCCAGTACTTC
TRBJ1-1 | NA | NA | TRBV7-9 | CASSAQGNTEAFF | TGTGCCAGCAGCGCCCAGGGAAACACTGAAGCTTTCTTT
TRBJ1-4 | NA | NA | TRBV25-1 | CASRSHAGGEKLFF | TGTGCCAGCAGGTCTCACGCAGGTGGGGAAAAACTGTTTTTT
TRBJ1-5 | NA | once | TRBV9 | CASSVGRREDQPQHF | TGTGCCAGCAGCGTAGGCAGGAGGGAAGATCAGCCCCAGCATTTT
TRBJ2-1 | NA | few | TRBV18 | CASSPPRIAQVYNEQFF | TGTGCCAGCTCACCACCGAGGATCGCCCAGGTCTACAATGAGCAGTTCTTC
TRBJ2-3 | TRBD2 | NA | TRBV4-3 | CASSQVGGRRTQYF | TGCGCCAGCAGCCAAGTCGGCGGGAGGCGGACGCAGTATTTT
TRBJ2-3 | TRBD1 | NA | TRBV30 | CAWSTGASTDTQYF | TGTGCCTGGTCTACAGGGGCTAGCACAGATACGCAGTATTTT
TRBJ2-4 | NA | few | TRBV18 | CASSLRGVLQYF | TGTGCCAGCTCACTTCGAGGAGTCCTGCAGTACTTC
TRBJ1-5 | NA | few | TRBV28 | CASSLLFRQGQPQHF | TGTGCCAGCAGTTTATTGTTCCGGCAGGGGCAGCCCCAGCATTTT
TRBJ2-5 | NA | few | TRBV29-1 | CSGGTYQETQYF | TGCAGCGGCGGGACTTACCAAGAGACCCAGTACTTC
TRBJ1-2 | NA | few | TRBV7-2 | CASSLVHSNYTF | TGTGCCAGCAGCTTAGTACATAGCAACTACACCTTC
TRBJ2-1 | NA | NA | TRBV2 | CASKAEENSYNEQFF | TGTGCCAGCAAAGCCGAGGAAAACTCCTACAATGAGCAGTTCTTC
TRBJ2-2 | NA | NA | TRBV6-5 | CASREQSTGELFF | TGTGCCAGCAGAGAACAATCCACCGGGGAGCTGTTTTTT
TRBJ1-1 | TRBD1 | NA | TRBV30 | CAWITGGNTEAFF | TGTGCCTGGATTACAGGGGGGAACACTGAAGCTTTCTTT
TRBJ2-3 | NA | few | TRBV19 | CASSLQGTDTQYF | TGTGCCAGTAGTCTTCAGGGGACAGATACGCAGTATTTT
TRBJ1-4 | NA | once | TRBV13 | CASSLNSRGATNEKLFF | TGTGCCAGCAGCTTAAATTCTCGCGGTGCAACTAATGAAAAACTGTTTTTT
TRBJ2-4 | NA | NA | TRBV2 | CASSEMGGPSAKNIQYF | TGTGCCAGCAGTGAGATGGGGGGGCCGTCAGCCAAAAACATTCAGTACTTC
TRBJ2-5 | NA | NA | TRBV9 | CASKRSGGQTEETQYF | TGTGCCAGCAAGAGGTCCGGCGGGCAGACCGAAGAGACCCAGTACTTC
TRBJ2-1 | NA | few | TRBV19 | CASSMGGGTLVEGEQFF | TGTGCCAGTAGTATGGGCGGCGGGACCCTTGTAGAAGGTGAGCAGTTCTTC
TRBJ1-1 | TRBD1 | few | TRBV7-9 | CASRRQGAVTEAFF | TGTGCCAGCAGGCGTCAGGGGGCTGTCACTGAAGCTTTCTTT
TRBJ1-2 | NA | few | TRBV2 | CASSEAGTKVRGYGYTF | TGTGCCAGCAGTGAGGCTGGGACCAAGGTTAGGGGCTATGGCTACACCTTC
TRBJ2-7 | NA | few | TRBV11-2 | CASSSTEFLGRSSYEQYF | TGTGCCAGCAGCTCCACAGAGTTCTTGGGCAGGAGCTCCTACGAGCAGTACTTC
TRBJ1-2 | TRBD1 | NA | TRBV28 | CASTVGQGVDGYTF | TGTGCCAGCACCGTGGGACAGGGAGTGGATGGCTACACCTTC
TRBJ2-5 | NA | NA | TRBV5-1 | CASSLEITGRLSEQYF | TGCGCCAGCAGCTTGGAGATTACGGGACGGCTCTCTGAGCAGTACTTC
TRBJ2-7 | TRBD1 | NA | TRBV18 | CASSQGQGYEQYF | TGTGCCAGCTCACAGGGACAGGGGTACGAGCAGTACTTC
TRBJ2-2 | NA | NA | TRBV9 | CASSVVMSTGELFF | TGTGCCAGCAGCGTAGTTATGAGTACCGGGGAGCTGTTTTTT
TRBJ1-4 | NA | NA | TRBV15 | CATRYGGDREKLFF | TGTGCCACCAGATATGGGGGAGATCGGGAAAAACTGTTTTTT
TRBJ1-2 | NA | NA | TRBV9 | CASSAQTAPNGYTF | TGTGCCAGCAGCGCCCAGACGGCTCCCAATGGCTACACCTTC
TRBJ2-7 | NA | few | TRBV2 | CASTIGGLSAYEQYF | TGTGCCAGCACTATCGGCGGATTGAGCGCCTACGAGCAGTACTTC
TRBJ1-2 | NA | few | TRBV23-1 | CASSPWETTNYGYTF | TGCGCCAGCAGTCCCTGGGAGACTACTAACTATGGCTACACCTTC
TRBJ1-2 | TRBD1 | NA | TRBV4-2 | CASSQDDRALTRERYTF | TGTGCCAGCAGCCAAGATGACAGGGCCCTTACAAGGGAGCGCTACACCTTC
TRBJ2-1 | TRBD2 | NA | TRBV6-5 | CASSFPGLAFNEQFF | TGTGCCAGCAGTTTCCCGGGACTAGCGTTTAATGAGCAGTTCTTC
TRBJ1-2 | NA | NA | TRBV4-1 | CASRPGRSYAGYTF | TGCGCCAGCAGACCGGGGCGCAGTTACGCGGGCTACACCTTC
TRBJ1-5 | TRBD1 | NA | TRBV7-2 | CASSLGLQGQRGVQPQHF | TGTGCCAGCAGCTTAGGGCTACAGGGACAGCGAGGGGTTCAGCCCCAGCATTTT
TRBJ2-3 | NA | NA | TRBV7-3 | CASSQQRTDTQYF | TGTGCCAGCAGCCAGCAACGCACAGATACGCAGTATTTT
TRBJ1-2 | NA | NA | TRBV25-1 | CASSEYSPGGYTF | TGTGCCAGCAGTGAATACTCTCCCGGTGGCTACACCTTC
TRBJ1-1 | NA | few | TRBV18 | CASSSTENTEAFF | TGTGCCAGCTCATCGACAGAGAACACTGAAGCTTTCTTT
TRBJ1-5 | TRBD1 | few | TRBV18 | CASSLRQGFQPQHF | TGTGCCAGCTCACTCCGACAGGGGTTCCAGCCCCAGCATTTT